These 2 T cell receptor beta chains were all obtained from the same sample, sequenced in a study of tumor-infiltrating lymphocytes in primary liver carcinoma. Researchers drew blood RNA from unsorted whole blood and extracted germline DNA as well. Total RNA (about 500 ng) served as template for TCR beta cDNA synthesis primed by a constant-region primer. It was through three nested multiplex PCR rounds of slightly modified ARM-PCR that TCR beta libraries arose. TRBV1-TRBV30 forward and Cbeta reverse primers drove the first two roughly 10-cycle rounds. MiXCR, applied by TCRdb to the multiplex PCR reads, yields one record per CDR3 protein. This table has about 330,000 distinct CDR3 sequences, roughly two thirds appearing once. The sequencing input was peripheral blood. The receptors stem from a middle-aged man with primary liver carcinoma and hepatitis B virus infection.

V usage is TRBV6-1 and J usage is TRBJ2-7; D perhaps matches TRBD1 (6 bases). Germline V gene sequence: CDR1 MNHNS, CDR2 SASEGT. The CDR3 length is 15 residues. Between the trimmed V and J ends, which lost 8 bases and 0 bases, there was a span of 17 bases. The CDR3: CASEKGQVLSYEQYF. CDR3 in DNA: TGTGCCAGCGAGAAGGGACAAGTCCTCTCCTACGAGCAGTACTTC.

To note about this clonotype: One base away lies a much larger clone, so this may be a sequencing read error. The chain carries TRBV12-3 or TRBV12-4 and TRBJ2-3; D ambiguous. The CDR3 has 12 residues. The CDR3 is CASSFSTDTQCF. CDR3 in DNA: TGTGCCAGCAGTTTCAGCACAGATACGCAGTGTTTT.